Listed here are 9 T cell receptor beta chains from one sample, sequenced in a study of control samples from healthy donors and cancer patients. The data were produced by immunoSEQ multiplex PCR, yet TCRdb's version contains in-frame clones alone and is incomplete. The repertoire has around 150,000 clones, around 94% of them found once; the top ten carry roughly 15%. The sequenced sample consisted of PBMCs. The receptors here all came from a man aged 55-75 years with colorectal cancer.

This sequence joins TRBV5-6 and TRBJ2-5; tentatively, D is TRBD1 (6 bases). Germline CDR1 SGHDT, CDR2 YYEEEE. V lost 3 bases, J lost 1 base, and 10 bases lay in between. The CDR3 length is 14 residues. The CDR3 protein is CASSWGTSQETQYF. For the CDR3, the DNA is TGTGCCAGCAGCTGGGGGACATCCCAAGAGACCCAGTACTTC.

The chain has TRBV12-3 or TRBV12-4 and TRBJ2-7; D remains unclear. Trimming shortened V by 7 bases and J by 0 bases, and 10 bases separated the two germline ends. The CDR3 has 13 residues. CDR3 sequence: CASNRSSSYEQYF. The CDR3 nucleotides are TGTGCCAGCAACCGAAGCAGCTCCTACGAGCAGTACTTC.

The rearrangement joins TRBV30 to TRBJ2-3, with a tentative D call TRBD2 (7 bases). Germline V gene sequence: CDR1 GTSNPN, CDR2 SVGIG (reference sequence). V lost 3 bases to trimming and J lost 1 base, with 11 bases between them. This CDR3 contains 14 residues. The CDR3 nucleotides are TGTGCCTGGAGGGGGGGGCCCCGCACAGATACGCAGTATTTT. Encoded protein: CAWRGGPRTDTQYF.

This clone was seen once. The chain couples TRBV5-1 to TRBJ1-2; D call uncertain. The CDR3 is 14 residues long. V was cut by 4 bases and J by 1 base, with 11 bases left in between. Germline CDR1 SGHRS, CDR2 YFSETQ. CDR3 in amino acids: CASSPRLLNYGYTF. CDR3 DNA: TGCGCCAGCAGCCCCCGACTGCTTAACTATGGCTACACCTTC.

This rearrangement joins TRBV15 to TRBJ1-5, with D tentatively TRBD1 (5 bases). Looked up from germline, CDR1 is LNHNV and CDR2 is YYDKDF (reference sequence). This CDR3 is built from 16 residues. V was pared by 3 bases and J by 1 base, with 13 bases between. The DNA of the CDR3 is TGTGCCACCAGCAGCCGACAGCAGGGAAGCAATCAGCCCCAGCATTTT. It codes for CATSSRQQGSNQPQHF.

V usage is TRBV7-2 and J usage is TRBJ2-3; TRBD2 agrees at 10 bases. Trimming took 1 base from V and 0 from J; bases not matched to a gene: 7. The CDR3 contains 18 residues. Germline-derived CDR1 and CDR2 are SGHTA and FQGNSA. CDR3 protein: CASSLVIGLAASTDTQYF. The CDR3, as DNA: TGTGCCAGCAGCTTAGTAATAGGACTAGCGGCTAGCACAGATACGCAGTATTTT.

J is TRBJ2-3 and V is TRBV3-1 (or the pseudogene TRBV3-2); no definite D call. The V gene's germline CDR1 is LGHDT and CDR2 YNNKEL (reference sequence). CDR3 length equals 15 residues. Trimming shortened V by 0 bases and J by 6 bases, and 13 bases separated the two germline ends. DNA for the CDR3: TGTGCCAGCAGCCAAGATATGGCACCTCCGGATACGCAGTATTTT. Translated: CASSQDMAPPDTQYF.

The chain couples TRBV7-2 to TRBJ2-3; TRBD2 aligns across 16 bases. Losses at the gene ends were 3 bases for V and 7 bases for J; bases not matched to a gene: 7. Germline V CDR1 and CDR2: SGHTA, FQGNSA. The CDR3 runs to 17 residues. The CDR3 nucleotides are TGTGCCAGCAGCTTGGGGACTAGCGGGGGGGCCAGAAATACGCAGTATTTT. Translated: CASSLGTSGGARNTQYF.

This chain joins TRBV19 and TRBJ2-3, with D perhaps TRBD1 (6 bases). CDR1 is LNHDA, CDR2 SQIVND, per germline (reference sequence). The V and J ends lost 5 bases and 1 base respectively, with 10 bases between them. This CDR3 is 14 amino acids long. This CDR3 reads CASSLAGGTDTQYF. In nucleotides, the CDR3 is TGTGCCAGTAGTTTAGCAGGGGGCACAGATACGCAGTATTTT.